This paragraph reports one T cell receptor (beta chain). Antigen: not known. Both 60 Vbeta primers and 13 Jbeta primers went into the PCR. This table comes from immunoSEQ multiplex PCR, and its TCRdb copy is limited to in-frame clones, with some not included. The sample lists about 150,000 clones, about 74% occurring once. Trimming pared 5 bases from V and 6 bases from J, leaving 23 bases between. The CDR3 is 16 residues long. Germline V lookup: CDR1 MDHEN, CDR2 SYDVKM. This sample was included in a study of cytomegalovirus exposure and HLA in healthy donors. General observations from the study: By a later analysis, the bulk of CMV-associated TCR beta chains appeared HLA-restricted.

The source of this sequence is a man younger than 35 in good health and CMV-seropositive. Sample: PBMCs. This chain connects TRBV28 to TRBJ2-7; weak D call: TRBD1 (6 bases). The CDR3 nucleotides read TGTGCCAGCAGTCGACCCGGGACACTAATATTCCCCGAGCAGTACTTC. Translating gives CASSRPGTLIFPEQYF.